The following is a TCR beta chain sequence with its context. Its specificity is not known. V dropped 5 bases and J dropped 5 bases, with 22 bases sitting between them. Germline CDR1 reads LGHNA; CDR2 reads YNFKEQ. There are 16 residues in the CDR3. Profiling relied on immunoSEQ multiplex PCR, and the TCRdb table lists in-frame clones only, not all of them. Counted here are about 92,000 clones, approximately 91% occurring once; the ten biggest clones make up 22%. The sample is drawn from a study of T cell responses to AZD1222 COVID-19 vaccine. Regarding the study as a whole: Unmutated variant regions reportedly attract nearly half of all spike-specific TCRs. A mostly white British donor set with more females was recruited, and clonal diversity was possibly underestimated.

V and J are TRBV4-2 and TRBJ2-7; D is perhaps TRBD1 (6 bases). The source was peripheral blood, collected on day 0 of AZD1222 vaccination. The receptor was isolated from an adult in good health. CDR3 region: CASSGHRTAVKNEQYF. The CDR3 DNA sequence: TGTGCCAGCAGCGGACACCGGACAGCGGTTAAGAACGAGCAGTACTTC.